The clone carrying this TCR beta chain was seen once. Relative to the germline gene, one junction end is altered; a read error may explain this. The data belong to a study of prognosis after radiotherapy for stage I lung cancer. As for the study in general: The tumor diagnosis was squamous cell carcinoma for seven patients and adenocarcinoma for under 15.

Using two-round multiplex PCR, the authors amplified TCR beta CDR3 from genomic DNA. Every TRBV and TRBJ gene had its own specific primer in first-round PCR. Each CDR3 protein gets one entry after TCRdb re-called the multiplex PCR reads with MiXCR. The sample lists roughly 20,000 distinct CDR3 sequences, less than 70% occurring once. CDR3 length: 15 residues. Germline CDR1 SGHRS, CDR2 YFSETQ. This TCR was recovered from a donor over 45 with non-small cell lung cancer. The sample consisted of PBMCs, taken before or after stereotactic body radiation therapy (not recorded which). The chain employs TRBV5-1 and TRBJ2-3; TRBD2 aligns across 11 bases. The CDR3, as DNA: TGTGCCAGCAGCTTGGAGACTAGCGGGATGGATACGCAGTATTTT. Its protein product is CASSLETSGMDTQYF.